The 21 T cell receptor beta chains presented below share a single source sample, sequenced in a study of shared clonotypes between healthy human individuals. Assay: immunoSEQ multiplex PCR; the TCRdb copy retains only in-frame clones and omits some. The sample has 2 million to 2.5 million clones; around 95% are singletons. The sequenced sample was naive CD4+ T cells sorted from blood. Subset meaning: CD45RA+ positively selected. These receptors all stem from a man in his late teens or twenties in good health.

The chain employs TRBV7-2 and TRBJ2-7; a possible D gene is TRBD2 (5 bases). V was shortened by 2 bases and J by 4 bases, with 15 bases between the two germline ends. This CDR3 has 15 residues. CDR1 is SGHTA and CDR2 is FQGNSA in the germline V gene. The CDR3 is CASSLRLASIYEQYF. CDR3 DNA: TGTGCCAGCAGCTTACGGCTAGCATCGATTTACGAGCAGTACTTC.

The J gene is TRBJ1-1, the V gene TRBV25-1; D not resolved. Trimming pared 1 base from V and 6 bases from J, leaving 12 bases between. This CDR3 is 14 amino acids long. Per germline, CDR1 MGHDK and CDR2 SYGVNS. CDR3 amino acids: CASSESGERSEAFF. The CDR3 DNA follows: TGTGCCAGCAGTGAATCTGGGGAGAGATCTGAAGCTTTCTTT.

The chain has TRBV19 and TRBJ1-6; D remains unclear. Looked up from germline, CDR1 is LNHDA and CDR2 is SQIVND (reference sequence). V was shortened by 7 bases and J by 5 bases, with 12 bases between the two germline ends. The CDR3 runs to 14 residues. CDR3 nucleotide sequence: TGTGCCAGTAAAGGAAAGAGGGATAATTCACCCCTCCACTTT. Translating it yields CASKGKRDNSPLHF.

The rearrangement uses TRBV7-2 and TRBJ2-1; 10 nucleotides align to TRBD2. V lost 5 bases to trimming and J lost 7 bases; unmatched junction nucleotides: 5. Germline loops: CDR1 SGHTA, CDR2 FQGNSA. There are 14 residues in the CDR3. The CDR3 sequence is CASSPALAGNEQFF. CDR3 DNA sequence: TGTGCCAGCAGCCCCGCACTAGCGGGGAATGAGCAGTTCTTC.

This chain joins TRBV7-8 and TRBJ2-7; D is possibly TRBD1 (6 bases). CDR3 size: 13 residues. V dropped 4 bases and J dropped 3 bases, with 10 bases sitting between them. Germline loops: CDR1 SGHVS, CDR2 FQNEAQ. CDR3 DNA sequence: TGTGCCAGCAGCTCCCAGGGGTTCTACGAGCAGTACTTC. This gives the protein CASSSQGFYEQYF.

The V gene is TRBV7-8, the J gene TRBJ2-7; 12 bases match TRBD1. The CDR3 loop spans 15 amino acids. Germline values: CDR1 SGHVS, CDR2 FQNEAQ. V dropped 5 bases and J dropped 3; count of bases not matched to a gene: 5. The CDR3 reads CASSPRDRGHYEQYF. As DNA, the CDR3 is TGTGCCAGCAGCCCCCGGGACAGGGGGCACTACGAGCAGTACTTC.

The V and J genes are TRBV5-1 and TRBJ1-3, with a tentative D call TRBD1 (5 bases). Per the germline V gene, CDR1 is SGHRS and CDR2 is YFSETQ. The CDR3 is 15 amino acids. Trimming stripped 1 base from V and 2 bases from J, with 10 bases between. CDR3 DNA sequence: TGCGCCAGCAGCTTGTTGGGGCTAACTGGAAACACCATATATTTT. This translates into CASSLLGLTGNTIYF.

The V gene is TRBV28, the J gene TRBJ2-7; 14 nucleotides agree with TRBD2. CDR3 length equals 16 residues. V trimming: 5 bases; J trimming: 5 bases; junction bases outside the gene matches: 8. Germline CDR1 MDHEN, CDR2 SYDVKM. CDR3 DNA: TGTGCCAGCAGTAGCAGACTAGCGGGGGGGCCTGACGAGCAGTACTTC. This gives the protein CASSSRLAGGPDEQYF.

Remarks on this clone: The junction departs from the called germline gene at one end, perhaps through a read error. Within the sample, other DNA sequences also encode this same CDR3. This rearrangement joins TRBV5-4 to TRBJ2-1; 7 bases line up with TRBD2. CDR3 size: 15 residues. CDR1 is SGHNT and CDR2 is YYREEE in the germline V gene (reference sequence). CDR3 sequence (DNA): TGTGCCAGCAGTTTGGGGCTAGCGGAATACAATGAGCAGTTCTTC. The encoded protein is CASSLGLAEYNEQFF.

J is TRBJ1-2 and V is TRBV5-4; possibly TRBD1 for D (5 bases). Per the germline V gene, CDR1 is SGHNT and CDR2 is YYREEE (reference sequence). CDR3 length equals 15 residues. V dropped 0 bases and J dropped 4 bases, with 13 bases sitting between them. The CDR3 DNA reads as TGTGCCAGCAGCTTGGCAGGACATATCTTCTATGGCTACACCTTC. Translated, it gives CASSLAGHIFYGYTF.

The chain couples TRBV7-2 to TRBJ2-7; D is perhaps TRBD1 or TRBD2 (5 bases each). V gave up 5 bases and J gave up 0 bases, with 11 bases separating them. There are 14 residues in the CDR3. Germline V gene data show CDR1 as SGHTA and CDR2 as FQGNSA. CDR3 nucleotide sequence: TGTGCCAGCAGCAATCGGGGACCCTCCTACGAGCAGTACTTC. Its protein is CASSNRGPSYEQYF. Combining the CDR3 with reference TRBV7-2 and TRBJ2-7 gives the whole variable domain GAGVSQSPSNKVTEKGKDVELRCDPISGHTALYWYRQSLGQGLEFLIYFQGNSAPDKSGLPSDRFSAERTGGSVSTLTIQRTQQEDSAVYLCASSNRGPSYEQYFGPGTRLTVT.

The table lists this clone with a few counts. The chain links TRBV28 to TRBJ1-5, with TRBD1 matching over 9 bases. With 6 bases clipped from V and 4 bases from J, the junction kept 10 bases outside the gene matches. This CDR3 is built from 16 residues. Germline V gene lookup returns CDR1 MDHEN and CDR2 SYDVKM. The CDR3 reads CASRQGDRAGNQPQHF. DNA of the CDR3: TGTGCCAGCAGGCAAGGGGACAGGGCGGGGAATCAGCCCCAGCATTTT.

The rearrangement uses TRBV2 and TRBJ2-3; 7 bases map to TRBD2. The CDR3 sequence is 15 residues long. The germline gives CDR1 SNHLY, CDR2 FYNNEI. The V and J ends lost 4 bases and 0 bases, in that order; junction bases with no gene match: 4. The CDR3 sequence: CASSVWRESTDTQYF. For the CDR3, the DNA is TGTGCCAGCAGTGTCTGGCGGGAGAGCACAGATACGCAGTATTTT. Using reference TRBV2 and TRBJ2-3 for the parts outside the CDR3, the full variable domain is EPEVTQTPSHQVTQMGQEVILRCVPISNHLYFYWYRQILGQKVEFLVSFYNNEISEKSEIFDDQFSVERPDGSNFTLKIRSTKLEDSAMYFCASSVWRESTDTQYFGPGTRLTVL.

The chain combines TRBV5-1 with TRBJ2-2; 8 bases align to TRBD1. CDR3 size: 15 residues. Germline V gives CDR1 SGHRS, CDR2 YFSETQ. V shed 6 bases, J shed 6 bases, and the junction held 10 bases outside the gene matches. The CDR3 sequence is CASTFSAQGAGELFF. CDR3 DNA: TGCGCCAGCACGTTCTCCGCACAGGGGGCCGGGGAGCTGTTTTTT.

CDR3 DNA sequence: TGTGCCAGCAGGGCCCGACAGGGAGCTCAGCCCCAGCATTTT. Protein: CASRARQGAQPQHF. V and J are TRBV2 and TRBJ1-5; TRBD1 matches 7 bases. The germline gives CDR1 SNHLY, CDR2 FYNNEI. The CDR3 runs to 14 residues. V trimming: 6 bases; J trimming: 6 bases; junction bases outside the gene matches: 8.

In regard to this clone: This same CDR3 is encoded by further DNA sequences in the sample. This CDR3 reads CASSSPREQYF. The DNA of the CDR3 is TGTGCCAGCAGTTCCCCCCGCGAGCAGTACTTC. The chain has TRBV28 and TRBJ2-7; D gene uncertain. Germline assignment: CDR1 MDHEN and CDR2 SYDVKM. The length of the CDR3 is 11 residues. V lost 4 bases and J lost 6, with 7 bases in between. Using reference TRBV28 and TRBJ2-7 for the parts outside the CDR3, the full variable domain is DVKVTQSSRYLVKRTGEKVFLECVQDMDHENMFWYRQDPGLGLRLIYFSYDVKMKEKGDIPEGYSVSREKKERFSLILESASTNQTSMYLCASSSPREQYFGPGTRLTVT.

The rearrangement links TRBV4-2 to TRBJ2-5; no clear D. Trimming took 1 base from V and 5 from J, leaving 17 bases between them. CDR1 is LGHNA and CDR2 is YNFKEQ in the germline V gene. CDR3 length: 16 amino acids. Written as DNA, the CDR3 is TGTGCCAGCAGCCAAGTGGCGACCGTGGGTATTGAGACCCAGTACTTC. This encodes CASSQVATVGIETQYF.

This clone was observed a single time. V and J are TRBV6-6 and TRBJ2-1, with 11 bases identical to TRBD2. Trimming removed 5 bases from V and 3 bases from J; junction bases left unmatched: 3. This CDR3 comprises 15 residues. Germline V gene lookup returns CDR1 MNHNY and CDR2 SVGAGI (reference sequence). CDR3 region: CASSNLAGGYNEQFF. In DNA form, the CDR3 reads TGTGCCAGCAGTAACCTAGCGGGAGGCTACAATGAGCAGTTCTTC.

This rearrangement joins TRBV4-3 to TRBJ2-7; D perhaps matches TRBD2 (7 bases). The V gene lost 4 bases and the J gene lost 3 bases, with 22 bases spanning the gap. Germline CDR1 and CDR2: LGHNA and YSLEER. The CDR3 is 17 amino acids. DNA of the CDR3: TGCGCCAGCAGCCGCGCGTATGGGGGGGCCACCAACTACGAGCAGTACTTC. It specifies CASSRAYGGATNYEQYF.

This chain connects TRBV28 to TRBJ2-2; D is undetermined. Germline V gene sequence: CDR1 MDHEN, CDR2 SYDVKM. The V and J ends lost 7 bases and 3 bases respectively, with 6 bases between them. This CDR3 is built from 12 residues. CDR3 coding DNA: TGTGCCAGCAAGGCTGACACCGGGGAGCTGTTTTTT. It is translated as CASKADTGELFF.

This chain joins TRBV6-5 and TRBJ2-1; the match to TRBD2 covers 11 bases. V was pared by 6 bases and J by 9 bases, with 10 bases of the junction left unmatched. The germline V gene encodes CDR1 MNHEY and CDR2 SVGAGI. This CDR3 comprises 15 residues. This CDR3 reads CASSSGLAGAGEQFF. DNA for the CDR3: TGTGCCAGCAGCTCCGGACTAGCGGGTGCCGGTGAGCAGTTCTTC.